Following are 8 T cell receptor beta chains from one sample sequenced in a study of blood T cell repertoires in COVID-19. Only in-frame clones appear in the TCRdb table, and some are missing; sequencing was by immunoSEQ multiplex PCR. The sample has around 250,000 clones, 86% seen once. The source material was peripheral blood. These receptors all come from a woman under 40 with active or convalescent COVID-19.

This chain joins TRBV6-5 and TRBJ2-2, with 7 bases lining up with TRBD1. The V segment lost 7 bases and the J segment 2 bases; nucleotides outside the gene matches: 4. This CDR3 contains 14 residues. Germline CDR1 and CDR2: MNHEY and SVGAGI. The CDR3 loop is CASKRGRNTGELFF. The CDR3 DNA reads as TGTGCCAGCAAGAGGGGGCGAAACACCGGGGAGCTGTTTTTT.

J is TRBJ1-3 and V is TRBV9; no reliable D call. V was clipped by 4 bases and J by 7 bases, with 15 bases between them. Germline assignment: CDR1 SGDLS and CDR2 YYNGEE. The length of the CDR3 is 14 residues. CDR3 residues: CASSSRVSGNTIYF. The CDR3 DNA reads TGTGCCAGCAGCAGCCGGGTCTCCGGGAACACCATATATTTT.

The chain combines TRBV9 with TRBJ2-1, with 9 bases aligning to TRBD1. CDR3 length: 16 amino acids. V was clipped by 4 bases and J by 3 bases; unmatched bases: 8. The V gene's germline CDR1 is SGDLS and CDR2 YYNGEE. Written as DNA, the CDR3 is TGTGCCAGCAGCATAACGGACAGGGGCCACTACAATGAGCAGTTCTTC. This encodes CASSITDRGHYNEQFF.

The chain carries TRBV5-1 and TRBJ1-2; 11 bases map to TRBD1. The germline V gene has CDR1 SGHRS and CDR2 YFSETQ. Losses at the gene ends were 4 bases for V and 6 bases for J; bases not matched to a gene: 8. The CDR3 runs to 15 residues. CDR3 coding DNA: TGCGCCAGCAGCCCAAGAGGACAGGGGGCGAATGGCTACACCTTC. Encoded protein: CASSPRGQGANGYTF.

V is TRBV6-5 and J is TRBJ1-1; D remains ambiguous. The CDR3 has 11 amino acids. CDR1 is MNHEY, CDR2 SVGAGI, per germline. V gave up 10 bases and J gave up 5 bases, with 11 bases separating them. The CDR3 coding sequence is TGTGCCACCCGTTCCGGTACTGAAGCTTTCTTT. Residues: CATRSGTEAFF.

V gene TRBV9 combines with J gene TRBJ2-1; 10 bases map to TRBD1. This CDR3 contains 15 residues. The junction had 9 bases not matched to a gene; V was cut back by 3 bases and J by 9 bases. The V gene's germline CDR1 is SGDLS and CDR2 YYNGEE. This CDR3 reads CASSEEGQGRGEQFF. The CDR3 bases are TGTGCCAGCAGCGAAGAGGGACAGGGGAGAGGTGAGCAGTTCTTC. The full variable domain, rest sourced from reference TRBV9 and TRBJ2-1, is DSGVTQTPKHLITATGQRVTLRCSPRSGDLSVYWYQQSLDQGLQFLIQYYNGEERAKGNILERFSAQQFPDLHSELNLSSLELGDSALYFCASSEEGQGRGEQFFGPGTRLTVL.

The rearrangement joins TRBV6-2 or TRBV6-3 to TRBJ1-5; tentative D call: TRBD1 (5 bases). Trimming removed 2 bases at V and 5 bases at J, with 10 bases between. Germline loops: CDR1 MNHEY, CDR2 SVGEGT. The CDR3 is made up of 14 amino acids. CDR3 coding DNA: TGTGCCAGCAGTTACGGGGGGAAAGATCAGCCCCAGCATTTT. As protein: CASSYGGKDQPQHF.

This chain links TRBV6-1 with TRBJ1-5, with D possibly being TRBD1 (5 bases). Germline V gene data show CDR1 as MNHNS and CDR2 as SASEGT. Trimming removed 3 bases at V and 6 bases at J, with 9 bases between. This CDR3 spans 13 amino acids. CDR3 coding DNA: TGTGCCAGCAGTGACAGGGATGGTCAGCCCCAGCATTTT. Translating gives CASSDRDGQPQHF.